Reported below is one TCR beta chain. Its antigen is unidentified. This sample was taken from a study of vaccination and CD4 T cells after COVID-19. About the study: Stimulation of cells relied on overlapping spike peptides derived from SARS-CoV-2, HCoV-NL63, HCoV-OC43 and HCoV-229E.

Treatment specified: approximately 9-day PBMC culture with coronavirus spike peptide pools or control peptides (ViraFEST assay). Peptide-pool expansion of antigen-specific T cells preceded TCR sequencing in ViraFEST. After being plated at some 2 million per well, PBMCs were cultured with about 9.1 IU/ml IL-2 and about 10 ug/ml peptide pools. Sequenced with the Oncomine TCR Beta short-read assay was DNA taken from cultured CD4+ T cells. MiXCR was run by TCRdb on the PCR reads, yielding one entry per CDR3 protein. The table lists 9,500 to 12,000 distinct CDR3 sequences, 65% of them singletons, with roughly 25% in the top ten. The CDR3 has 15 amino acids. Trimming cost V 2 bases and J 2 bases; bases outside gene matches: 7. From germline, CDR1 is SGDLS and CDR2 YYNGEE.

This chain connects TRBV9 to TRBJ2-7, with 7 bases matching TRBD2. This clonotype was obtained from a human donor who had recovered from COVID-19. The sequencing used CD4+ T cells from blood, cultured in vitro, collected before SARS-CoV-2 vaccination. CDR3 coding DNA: TGTGCCAGCAGCGTCGCTAGCGGTAGTGCCTACGAGCAGTACTTC. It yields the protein CASSVASGSAYEQYF.